These 30 T cell receptor beta chains originate from one sample sequenced in a study of cytomegalovirus exposure and HLA in healthy donors. Primers: 60 Vbeta forward and 13 Jbeta reverse. This table comes from immunoSEQ multiplex PCR, and its TCRdb copy is limited to in-frame clones, with some not included. The repertoire holds about 220,000 clones, with 82% as singletons. Sequences were obtained from PBMCs. The receptors derive from a woman aged 35 to 49 in good health and CMV-seropositive.

The chain carries TRBV18 and TRBJ1-6; 8 bases agree with TRBD1. Germline V gene sequence: CDR1 KGHSH, CDR2 LQKENI. This CDR3 has 18 amino acids. The ends lost 5 bases at V and 5 bases at J; junction bases unmatched: 14. The CDR3 coding sequence is TGTGCCAGCTCAATTATTGACAGGGGAGAGTCTAATAATTCACCCCTCCACTTT. It specifies CASSIIDRGESNNSPLHF.

A remark on this clone: The same CDR3 arises from other DNA sequences in this sample as well. This sequence joins TRBV30 and TRBJ2-3, with 14 bases aligning to TRBD2. Unmatched junction bases numbered 7, after V lost 4 bases and J lost 7 bases. This CDR3 is built from 15 residues. Germline CDR1 reads GTSNPN; CDR2 reads SVGIG (reference sequence). The CDR3 sequence is CAWKEGLAGVHTQYF. CDR3 DNA sequence: TGTGCCTGGAAAGAGGGACTAGCGGGAGTCCATACGCAGTATTTT.

The chain couples TRBV19 to TRBJ1-4, with TRBD1 matching over 8 bases. The germline V gene encodes CDR1 LNHDA and CDR2 SQIVND (reference sequence). The CDR3 extends over 14 amino acids. V shed 5 bases and J 4 bases; nucleotides not matched to a gene: 3. CDR3 in DNA: TGTGCCAGTAGTCCAGGGGGCTATAATGAAAAACTGTTTTTT. This sequence encodes CASSPGGYNEKLFF.

Turning to this clone: One end of the junction is discordant with germline, which a read error may explain. The J gene is TRBJ2-2, the V gene TRBV7-7; D remains unclear. CDR1 is SSHAT and CDR2 is FNYEAQ in the germline V gene (reference sequence). The CDR3 covers 14 residues. The CDR3 is CASSFRRDTGELFF. The CDR3 DNA reads as TGTGCTAGCAGCTTTAGACGGGACACCGGGGAGCTGTTTTTT.

The chain links TRBV28 to TRBJ1-2; D call uncertain. CDR1 is MDHEN and CDR2 is SYDVKM in the germline V gene. V gave up 6 bases and J gave up 4 bases, with 15 bases separating them. The CDR3 length is 14 residues. CDR3 in amino acids: CASSPELESYGYTF. The CDR3 DNA reads TGTGCCAGCAGCCCTGAATTGGAGAGCTATGGCTACACCTTC.

The V and J genes are TRBV6-5 and TRBJ2-7, with D perhaps TRBD1 (5 bases). The V end lost 0 bases, the J end lost 1 base, and 13 bases lay between the germline ends. Germline values: CDR1 MNHEY, CDR2 SVGAGI. The CDR3 sequence is 16 residues long. CDR3 sequence reads: CASSYSGRATSYEQYF. The CDR3, as DNA: TGTGCCAGCAGTTACTCGGGGCGCGCAACTTCCTACGAGCAGTACTTC.

This clone showed up just a few times. This chain connects TRBV4-3 to TRBJ2-1, with D perhaps TRBD2 (6 bases). V was trimmed by 1 base and J by 6 bases, leaving 16 bases between them. This CDR3 comprises 16 residues. CDR1 is LGHNA, CDR2 YSLEER, per germline. The CDR3 here is CASSQVLGGAANEQFF. DNA of the CDR3: TGCGCCAGCAGCCAAGTCCTTGGCGGGGCCGCCAATGAGCAGTTCTTC.

V is TRBV19 and J is TRBJ1-1; possibly TRBD1 for D (6 bases). CDR1 is LNHDA, CDR2 SQIVND, per germline (reference sequence). The CDR3 extends over 14 amino acids. The V gene lost 10 bases and the J gene lost 0 bases, with 15 bases spanning the gap. This CDR3 reads CATLAQGLNTEAFF. The CDR3 nucleotides are TGTGCCACCCTCGCCCAGGGGTTGAACACTGAAGCTTTCTTT.

The J gene is TRBJ2-3, the V gene TRBV19, with TRBD2 matching 7 bases. The CDR3 spans 14 residues. CDR1 is LNHDA and CDR2 is SQIVND in the germline V gene (reference sequence). J was trimmed by 5 bases and V by 6 bases; bases with no gene match: 8. CDR3 nucleotides: TGTGCCAGTAGCGGGAGGCCTCCCGAAGATACGCAGTATTTT. It yields the protein CASSGRPPEDTQYF.

The genes are TRBV27 and TRBJ2-5; D call uncertain. This CDR3 has 13 residues. Germline-derived CDR1 and CDR2 are MNHEY and SMNVEV (reference sequence). V dropped 1 base and J dropped 4 bases, with 7 bases sitting between them. Written as DNA, the CDR3 is TGTGCCAGCAGTTTATTTTCCGGAGAGACCCAGTACTTC. This codes for CASSLFSGETQYF.

This clone appeared once. V and J are TRBV5-6 and TRBJ2-2, with TRBD1 as a possible D gene (6 bases). V was shortened by 2 bases and J by 5 bases, with 13 bases between the two germline ends. CDR1 is SGHDT and CDR2 is YYEEEE in the germline V gene. This CDR3 is 15 amino acids long. CDR3 sequence reads: CASSFRGSRTGELFF. The CDR3 DNA sequence: TGTGCCAGCAGCTTCAGGGGATCACGGACCGGGGAGCTGTTTTTT.

This clone was picked up one time. The genes are TRBV5-1 and TRBJ2-7; TRBD1 agrees at 10 bases. Looked up from germline, CDR1 is SGHRS and CDR2 is YFSETQ. The ends lost 4 bases at V and 7 bases at J; junction bases unmatched: 11. This CDR3 is built from 15 residues. CDR3 DNA: TGCGCCAGCAGCCACCGGACAGGGGGGTTTGAGGAGCAGTACTTC. Encoded protein: CASSHRTGGFEEQYF.

This chain joins TRBV9 and TRBJ2-5; TRBD2 aligns across 10 bases. Germline lookup yields CDR1 SGDLS and CDR2 YYNGEE. The CDR3 has 16 amino acids. Trimming at V came to 4 bases and at J to 0 bases, leaving 6 bases not matched to a gene. The CDR3 here is CASSQRGGPYQETQYF. The DNA of the CDR3 is TGTGCCAGCAGCCAGCGGGGGGGACCGTACCAAGAGACCCAGTACTTC.

The chain recombines TRBV7-8 with TRBJ1-6; no clear D gene. There are 12 residues in the CDR3. CDR1 SGHVS and CDR2 FQNEAQ come from the germline V gene. Trimming left V 3 bases short and J 6 bases short, with 3 bases between. The CDR3: CASSFGNSPLHF. The CDR3 nucleotides are TGTGCCAGCAGCTTCGGTAATTCACCCCTCCACTTT. Using reference TRBV7-8 and TRBJ1-6 for the parts outside the CDR3, the full variable domain is GAGVSQSPRYKVAKRGQDVALRCDPISGHVSLFWYQQALGQGPEFLTYFQNEAQLDKSGLPSDRFFAERPEGSVSTLKIQRTQQEDSAVYLCASSFGNSPLHFGNGTRLTVT.

The chain joins TRBV29-1 to TRBJ2-1; TRBD1 is a possible D gene (6 bases). The V end was cut by 1 base, the J end by 4 bases, with 14 bases between. The CDR3 has 15 residues. The germline CDR1 and CDR2 sequences are SQVTM and ANQGSEA. The CDR3 sequence is CSVEAGQTLYNEQFF. CDR3 DNA: TGCAGCGTTGAAGCCGGACAGACGCTTTACAATGAGCAGTTCTTC.

This clone appeared a few times. CDR3 sequence (DNA): TGTGCCAGCAGCTTCAACAGGGGGGGTACTGAAGCTTTCTTT. Translated, it gives CASSFNRGGTEAFF. The chain joins TRBV11-1 to TRBJ1-1, with 8 bases matching TRBD1. The CDR3 sequence is 14 residues long. J was trimmed by 5 bases and V by 3 bases; bases with no gene match: 5. Germline CDR1 and CDR2: SGHAT and FQDESV (reference sequence).

V is TRBV9 and J is TRBJ2-3, with D possibly being TRBD1 (5 bases). Germline CDR1 is SGDLS and CDR2 is YYNGEE. This CDR3 region has 15 residues. Trimming stripped 0 bases from V and 2 bases from J, with 10 bases between. The CDR3 reads CASSVEAGYTDTQYF. CDR3 nucleotides: TGTGCCAGCAGCGTAGAGGCAGGGTACACAGATACGCAGTATTTT.

V usage is TRBV18 and J usage is TRBJ2-3, with 7 bases lining up with TRBD2. The length of the CDR3 is 15 residues. The germline V gene has CDR1 KGHSH and CDR2 LQKENI. J gave up 3 bases and V 3 bases, and 6 bases lay outside the gene matches. The CDR3 DNA reads TGTGCCAGCTCACCTCGCGCGGGGGTAACAGATACGCAGTATTTT. Its protein is CASSPRAGVTDTQYF.

The gene calls are TRBV7-3 and TRBJ1-1; D is ambiguous. With 3 bases removed from V and 2 bases from J, the gap between germline ends came to 7 bases. Per the germline V gene, CDR1 is SGHTA and CDR2 is FQGTGA. The CDR3 covers 13 residues. CDR3 in amino acids: CASSFRVNTEAFF. The CDR3 DNA reads as TGTGCCAGCAGCTTCCGGGTCAACACTGAAGCTTTCTTT. Full variable domain (missing parts from reference TRBV7-3 and TRBJ1-1): GAGVSQTPSNKVTEKGKYVELRCDPISGHTALYWYRQSLGQGPEFLIYFQGTGAADDSGLPNDRFFAVRPEGSVSTLKIQRTERGDSAVYLCASSFRVNTEAFFGQGTRLTVV.

This chain links TRBV25-1 with TRBJ2-7; D may be TRBD1 (6 bases). The CDR3 covers 12 residues. Germline assignment: CDR1 MGHDK and CDR2 SYGVNS. V was pared by 5 bases and J by 6 bases, with 11 bases between. The CDR3 spells CASSPGHREQYF. DNA for the CDR3: TGTGCCAGCAGTCCGGGACATCGCGAGCAGTACTTC.

This chain uses TRBV25-1 with TRBJ2-7; D possibly corresponds to TRBD2 (6 bases). Germline V gives CDR1 MGHDK, CDR2 SYGVNS. This CDR3 contains 13 residues. Trimming took 1 base from V and 6 from J, leaving 10 bases between them. The CDR3 spells CASSELVGGEQYF. CDR3 bases: TGTGCCAGCAGTGAATTAGTCGGGGGCGAGCAGTACTTC.

CDR3 sequence reads: CASSLTVTYGYTF. CDR3 nucleotides: TGTGCCAGCAGTTTGACAGTCACCTATGGCTACACCTTC. This chain connects TRBV28 to TRBJ1-2; D perhaps matches TRBD1 (5 bases). The V and J ends lost 3 bases and 4 bases respectively, with 9 bases between them. The length of the CDR3 is 13 residues. Germline V gene lookup returns CDR1 MDHEN and CDR2 SYDVKM.

This clone was recorded a few times. The V gene is TRBV18, the J gene TRBJ2-5, with TRBD1 identical over 9 bases. The DNA end is more similar to TRBJ2-7, so the J call may be wrong. The CDR3 has 15 amino acids. Per the germline V gene, CDR1 is KGHSH and CDR2 is LQKENI. The CDR3 bases are TGTGCCAGCTCACCCACGTCCGGGACAGGGAACGAGCAGTACTTC. It encodes CASSPTSGTGNEQYF.

This chain joins TRBV6-5 and TRBJ2-5; 7 bases match TRBD2. Germline loops: CDR1 MNHEY, CDR2 SVGAGI. This CDR3 comprises 13 residues. The ends lost 6 bases at V and 0 bases at J; junction bases unmatched: 1. DNA of the CDR3: TGTGCCAGCAGAGCGGGGTACCAAGAGACCCAGTACTTC. Encoded protein: CASRAGYQETQYF.

This clone was seen just once. V and J are TRBV30 and TRBJ2-2; a possible D gene is TRBD2 (5 bases). The V gene's germline CDR1 is GTSNPN and CDR2 SVGIG (reference sequence). Trimming shortened V by 4 bases and J by 5 bases, and 5 bases separated the two germline ends. There are 11 residues in the CDR3. The CDR3 protein is CAWTGTGELFF. The CDR3 DNA sequence: TGTGCCTGGACGGGGACCGGGGAGCTGTTTTTT.

The chain employs TRBV2 and TRBJ1-2; weak D call: TRBD1 (5 bases). This CDR3 contains 12 residues. CDR1 and CDR2 from the germline V gene are SNHLY and FYNNEI. Trimming removed 7 bases from V and 4 bases from J, with 10 bases in between. In nucleotides, the CDR3 is TGTGCCAGCACCTCGGACACCTATGGCTACACCTTC. Encoded protein: CASTSDTYGYTF.

This clone was detected a few times. The chain couples TRBV6-5 to TRBJ1-5; possible D gene TRBD1, 6 bases. V gave up 2 bases and J gave up 2 bases, with 10 bases separating them. The germline V gene encodes CDR1 MNHEY and CDR2 SVGAGI. The CDR3 is 15 amino acids. The DNA for the CDR3 is TGTGCCAGCAGTTACAGCGGGACACGCAATCAGCCCCAGCATTTT. The encoded protein is CASSYSGTRNQPQHF.

The chain employs TRBV5-1 and TRBJ1-1; the match to TRBD1 covers 9 bases. CDR1 and CDR2 from the germline V gene are SGHRS and YFSETQ. The V and J ends lost 3 bases and 3 bases, in that order; junction bases with no gene match: 3. The CDR3 contains 14 residues. CDR3 coding DNA: TGCGCCAGCAGCTGGCGACAGGGGGACACTGAAGCTTTCTTT. Protein product: CASSWRQGDTEAFF.

The chain is built from TRBV6-6 and TRBJ2-5; 11 bases agree with TRBD1. The CDR3 has 16 amino acids. The V gene end was trimmed by 6 bases and the J gene end by 2 bases; junction bases not matched to a gene: 8. Germline V gives CDR1 MNHNY, CDR2 SVGAGI (reference sequence). The CDR3 nucleotides read TGTGCCAGCAGCACCGGACAGGGGGCCCTTCAAGAGACCCAGTACTTC. Its protein product is CASSTGQGALQETQYF.

The chain has TRBV7-3 and TRBJ2-1; 8 bases are shared with TRBD1. The V gene's germline CDR1 is SGHTA and CDR2 FQGTGA. V was clipped by 5 bases and J by 6 bases; unmatched bases: 9. The CDR3 spans 15 residues. The DNA for the CDR3 is TGTGCCAGCAGCCACACTATGGGACAGGCCAATGAGCAGTTCTTC. Amino acid sequence: CASSHTMGQANEQFF.